The 18 T cell receptor beta chains below all came from one sample that was sequenced in a study of patients and donors after allogeneic stem cell transplantation. Each CDR3 protein is one row after TCRdb ran MiXCR on the RT-PCR reads. The repertoire holds about a million distinct CDR3 sequences, roughly 18% seen once, with 5.5% to 6.5% in the top ten. Sample: blood, either unsorted or a sorted T cell fraction (not recorded which). The source of these receptors is a human donor who was either an allogeneic HSCT recipient or a stem cell or donor lymphocyte infusion donor (not recorded which). It is not recorded whose cells these are; they may come from a transplant donor.

This clonotype has only a few counts. The J gene is TRBJ2-7, the V gene TRBV15, with D maybe TRBD2 (5 bases). This CDR3 has 17 amino acids. The germline V gene has CDR1 LNHNV and CDR2 YYDKDF (reference sequence). V dropped 5 bases and J dropped 1 base, with 21 bases sitting between them. The CDR3 DNA follows: TGTGCCACCAGCCGATATCTGGGCTCCGGGGTTTCCTACGAGCAGTACTTC. Translating it yields CATSRYLGSGVSYEQYF. The entire variable domain, with the rest obtained from reference TRBV15 and TRBJ2-7, is as follows: DAMVIQNPRYQVTQFGKPVTLSCSQTLNHNVMYWYQQKSSQAPKLLFHYYDKDFNNEADTPDNFQSRRPNTSFCFLDIRSPGLGDTAMYLCATSRYLGSGVSYEQYFGPGTRLTVT.

This clonotype came up many times. The chain uses TRBV12-3 or TRBV12-4 and TRBJ2-3; D is perhaps TRBD1 (5 bases). V shed 5 bases and J shed 5 bases, with 17 bases lying between them. CDR3 size: 15 residues. CDR3 bases: TGTGCCAGCAGTCCAGGGCCAGGAAAGGGAGATACGCAGTATTTT. This encodes CASSPGPGKGDTQYF.

This clonotype appeared a single time. The chain joins TRBV6-1 to TRBJ2-7, with 10 bases lining up with TRBD2. Trimming took 2 bases from V and 2 from J; bases not matched to a gene: 3. The CDR3 contains 15 residues. The germline gives CDR1 MNHNS, CDR2 SASEGT. The CDR3 sequence: CASSELSGGAYEQYF. DNA for the CDR3: TGTGCCAGCAGTGAATTGAGCGGGGGGGCCTACGAGCAGTACTTC.

This clonotype was observed a few times. V gene TRBV29-1 combines with J gene TRBJ1-1; D uncertain. CDR3 size: 13 residues. Germline V gene sequence: CDR1 SQVTM, CDR2 ANQGSEA. V lost 0 bases and J 7 bases, leaving 12 bases between the germline ends. In DNA, the CDR3 is TGCAGCGTTGAAGATCGAACGGGCCATGAAGCTTTCTTT. The encoded protein is CSVEDRTGHEAFF.

This clonotype was counted only a few times. This chain joins TRBV12-3 or TRBV12-4 and TRBJ2-7; possibly TRBD2 for D (5 bases). Trimming removed 2 bases at V and 0 bases at J, with 8 bases between. The CDR3 spans 14 residues. DNA of the CDR3: TGTGCCAGCAGTTTATCAGAGGGCTCCTACGAGCAGTACTTC. Encoded protein: CASSLSEGSYEQYF.

V and J are TRBV6-2 or TRBV6-3 and TRBJ2-7, with D perhaps TRBD1 (6 bases). The ends were cut back, 6 bases at V and 0 bases at J, with 12 bases in the middle. The V gene's germline CDR1 is MNHEY and CDR2 SVGEGT. This CDR3 has 14 residues. CDR3 in DNA: TGTGCCAGCAGATCCTACAGGGCCTCCTACGAGCAGTACTTC. It yields the protein CASRSYRASYEQYF.

This clonotype showed up just once. The V and J genes are TRBV12-3 or TRBV12-4 and TRBJ1-6; no reliable D call. V gave up 8 bases and J gave up 7 bases, with 9 bases separating them. This CDR3 has 12 residues. The CDR3 spells CASRRANSPLHF. CDR3 DNA sequence: TGTGCCAGCCGCCGCGCGAATTCACCCCTCCACTTT.

This clonotype was recorded a few times. The gene calls are TRBV3-1 and TRBJ2-7; unclear D gene. The CDR3 consists of 15 residues. V lost 1 base to trimming and J lost 0 bases, with 10 bases between them. Per germline, CDR1 LGHDT and CDR2 YNNKEL (reference sequence). CDR3 region: CASSQVPESSYEQYF. DNA for the CDR3: TGTGCCAGCAGCCAAGTACCCGAAAGCTCCTACGAGCAGTACTTC.

This clonotype showed up just a few times. The chain employs TRBV24-1 and TRBJ2-5, with 7 bases identical to TRBD1. The CDR3 is 16 amino acids. The germline V gene encodes CDR1 KGHDR and CDR2 SFDVKD. Trimming removed 3 bases from V and 5 bases from J; junction bases left unmatched: 11. The CDR3 DNA follows: TGTGCCACCAGTGATGGATCGACAGGGCCATGGGAGACCCAGTACTTC. Its protein is CATSDGSTGPWETQYF.

This clonotype was seen just once. The gene calls are TRBV24-1 and TRBJ2-1; D not resolved. Between the trimmed V and J ends, which lost 7 bases and 6 bases, there was a span of 9 bases. The CDR3 has 12 amino acids. Germline V gives CDR1 KGHDR, CDR2 SFDVKD. The DNA for the CDR3 is TGTGCCACCAGCAAGACTGGCAATGAGCAGTTCTTC. Its protein is CATSKTGNEQFF.

This clonotype was observed once. The V call is TRBV20-1, the J call TRBJ2-2, with 12 positions matching TRBD2. Germline V gene lookup returns CDR1 DFQATT and CDR2 SNEGSKA (reference sequence). The CDR3 consists of 16 residues. With V trimmed by 2 bases and J by 2 bases, 3 bases remained unmatched. In DNA form, the CDR3 reads TGCAGTGCTAGAACTAGCGGGGGGATCAACACCGGGGAGCTGTTTTTT. This encodes CSARTSGGINTGELFF.

The rearrangement links TRBV5-1 to TRBJ1-2, with D possibly matching TRBD1 (5 bases). V gave up 4 bases and J gave up 4 bases, with 14 bases separating them. CDR1 is SGHRS and CDR2 is YFSETQ in the germline V gene. The CDR3 sequence is 14 residues long. The DNA of the CDR3 is TGCGCCAGCAGCCCTGCACGGGGGACCTATGGCTACACCTTC. This codes for CASSPARGTYGYTF. The full variable domain, in which reference TRBV5-1 and TRBJ1-2 provide the parts outside the CDR3, is KAGVTQTPRYLIKTRGQQVTLSCSPISGHRSVSWYQQTPGQGLQFLFEYFSETQRNKGNFPGRFSGRQFSNSRSEMNVSTLELGDSALYLCASSPARGTYGYTFGSGTRLTVV.

The genes are TRBV12-3 or TRBV12-4 and TRBJ1-4; a weak D match, TRBD1 (6 bases). This CDR3 has 15 amino acids. Trimming shortened V by 3 bases and J by 8 bases, and 16 bases separated the two germline ends. DNA of the CDR3: TGTGCCAGCAGTTTCATGGCAGGGGAGCAGGAAAAACTGTTTTTT. This codes for CASSFMAGEQEKLFF.

V usage is TRBV2 and J usage is TRBJ2-7; 9 nucleotides agree with TRBD2. This CDR3 is 16 amino acids long. The ends lost 6 bases at V and 1 base at J; junction bases unmatched: 10. CDR1 is SNHLY and CDR2 is FYNNEI in the germline V gene. CDR3 DNA: TGTGCCAGCAGACTTATGACTAGCGGAGTATCCTACGAGCAGTACTTC. Protein sequence: CASRLMTSGVSYEQYF.

The chain uses TRBV5-1 and TRBJ2-2; D remains unclear. Trimming left V 4 bases short and J 6 bases short, with 13 bases between. The CDR3 totals 14 residues. Germline V lookup: CDR1 SGHRS, CDR2 YFSETQ. CDR3: CASSPPNYAGELFF. In DNA form, the CDR3 reads TGCGCCAGCAGCCCCCCTAATTACGCCGGGGAGCTGTTTTTT.

In this sample, this clonotype turned up a few times. V is TRBV20-1 and J is TRBJ1-3, with D unresolved. CDR1 DFQATT and CDR2 SNEGSKA come from the germline V gene (reference sequence). Trimming took off 0 bases at V and 2 bases at J, with 11 bases between the two ends. CDR3 size: 15 residues. The CDR3 region is CSARDVRNTGNTIYF. The CDR3 bases are TGCAGTGCTAGAGATGTGAGAAATACTGGAAACACCATATATTTT.

This clonotype was seen once. The V and J genes are TRBV9 and TRBJ1-6, with D hard to call. Trimming took 1 base from V and 8 from J, leaving 10 bases between them. CDR1 and CDR2 from the germline V gene are SGDLS and YYNGEE. The CDR3 totals 14 residues. This CDR3 reads CASSVRVSDSPLHF. For the CDR3, the DNA is TGTGCCAGCAGCGTAAGGGTTTCGGATTCACCCCTCCACTTT.

This clonotype has a single count. The gene calls are TRBV15 and TRBJ2-5; 10 bases match TRBD1. V lost 5 bases, J lost 3 bases, and 6 bases stayed unmatched. The CDR3 runs 15 residues. From germline, CDR1 is LNHNV and CDR2 YYDKDF (reference sequence). CDR3 nucleotides: TGTGCCACCAGCGGCCCCGGGACAGGGGAAGAGACCCAGTACTTC. Translated: CATSGPGTGEETQYF.